Listed here are 9 T cell receptor beta chains from one sample, sequenced in a study of shared clonotypes between healthy human individuals. Terminally differentiated effector memory CD45RA+ cells were excluded from the naive CD8 cells, which were CD45RO-negative and positively selected for CCR7. The protocol was immunoSEQ multiplex PCR, while the TCRdb copy is restricted to in-frame clones and leaves out a portion. The sample lists approximately 2,000,000 clones, about 94% seen once, with around 1.8% in the top ten. What was sequenced was naive CD8+ T cells from PBMCs. These receptors were obtained from a man aged 18 to 30 in good health. Some clones in this sample may be carry-over from other donors' samples.

V usage is TRBV11-1 and J usage is TRBJ2-7; D unclear. Trimming stripped 0 bases from V and 1 base from J, with 10 bases between. The CDR3 extends over 15 amino acids. Germline CDR1 SGHAT, CDR2 FQDESV (reference sequence). The CDR3, as DNA: TGTGCCAGCAGCTTAGCCCGGACCGAATCCTACGAGCAGTACTTC. Its protein product is CASSLARTESYEQYF.

The chain couples TRBV28 to TRBJ1-2; 7 nucleotides line up with TRBD1. Germline V gene sequence: CDR1 MDHEN, CDR2 SYDVKM. The CDR3 totals 14 residues. J was trimmed by 3 bases and V by 6 bases; bases with no gene match: 7. DNA for the CDR3: TGTGCCAGCAGGTTAGACAGGGACTACTATGGCTACACCTTC. This codes for CASRLDRDYYGYTF.

As DNA, the CDR3 is TGTGCCAGCAGGGCTGTGCAGGGAGGAGGTGAAGCTTTCTTT. Amino acids: CASRAVQGGGEAFF. The rearrangement links TRBV11-2 to TRBJ1-1, with D possibly being TRBD1 (5 bases). The CDR3 is made up of 14 amino acids. Germline assignment: CDR1 SGHAT and CDR2 FQNNGV. V shed 6 bases and J shed 7 bases, with 18 bases lying between them.

In regard to this clone: The sample has other DNA sequences that encode this CDR3 too. This sequence joins TRBV6-6 and TRBJ2-7, with D perhaps matching TRBD2 (5 bases). V was pared by 0 bases and J by 4 bases, with 10 bases between. Germline V gene sequence: CDR1 MNHNY, CDR2 SVGAGI (reference sequence). CDR3 size: 14 residues. The CDR3 DNA is TGTGCCAGCAGTTACTCTTCTAGCAGTTACGAGCAGTACTTC. Translation: CASSYSSSSYEQYF.

This clone was seen only a few times. This specimen includes other DNA sequences encoding the same CDR3. V and J are TRBV4-1 and TRBJ1-5; possibly TRBD1 for D (5 bases). This CDR3 has 16 residues. Germline-derived CDR1 and CDR2 are MGHRA and YSYEKL. V lost 1 base and J 2 bases, leaving 12 bases between the germline ends. The CDR3 is CASSQVGGVGNQPQHF. CDR3 bases: TGCGCCAGCAGCCAAGTGGGAGGGGTTGGCAATCAGCCCCAGCATTTT.

The gene calls are TRBV19 and TRBJ1-2; maybe TRBD1 (6 bases). The CDR3 runs to 13 residues. V was cut by 2 bases and J by 3 bases, with 7 bases left in between. Per germline, CDR1 LNHDA and CDR2 SQIVND (reference sequence). The CDR3 coding sequence is TGTGCCAGTAGTATAAAGGGGGACTATGGCTACACCTTC. It specifies CASSIKGDYGYTF.

This clone was observed once. The V call is TRBV15, the J call TRBJ2-2; D gene unclear. The length of the CDR3 is 12 residues. Germline CDR1 and CDR2: LNHNV and YYDKDF (reference sequence). Trimming shortened V by 5 bases and J by 3 bases, and 4 bases separated the two germline ends. CDR3 protein: CATSAYTGELFF. DNA for the CDR3: TGTGCCACCAGCGCTTACACCGGGGAGCTGTTTTTT.

The chain is built from TRBV27 and TRBJ2-7; TRBD1 matches 10 bases. The CDR3 spans 16 residues. Germline V gives CDR1 MNHEY, CDR2 SMNVEV (reference sequence). The V and J ends lost 5 bases and 5 bases, in that order; junction bases with no gene match: 12. This CDR3 reads CASSHGTGQGSHEQYF. The CDR3 nucleotides are TGTGCCAGCAGTCACGGTACGGGACAGGGGTCACACGAGCAGTACTTC.

This clone was seen just once. The CDR3 DNA follows: TGTGCCAGCAGAACGGACAGGTTCACCCGAGGGGGGTATGGCTACACCTTC. Translating gives CASRTDRFTRGGYGYTF. The V and J genes are TRBV7-9 and TRBJ1-2, with 7 bases that match TRBD1. Germline V gene sequence: CDR1 SEHNR, CDR2 FQNEAQ (reference sequence). The CDR3 runs to 17 residues. Trimming removed 6 bases from V and 5 bases from J; junction bases left unmatched: 18.